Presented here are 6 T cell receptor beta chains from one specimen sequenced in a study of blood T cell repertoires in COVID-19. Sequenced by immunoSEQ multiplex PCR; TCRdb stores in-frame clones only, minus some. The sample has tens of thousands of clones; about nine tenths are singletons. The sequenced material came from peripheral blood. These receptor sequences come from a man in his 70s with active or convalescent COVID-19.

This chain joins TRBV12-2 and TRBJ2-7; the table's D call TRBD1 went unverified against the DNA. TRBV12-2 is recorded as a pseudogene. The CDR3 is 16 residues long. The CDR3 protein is CASRCGGTGIDYEQYF. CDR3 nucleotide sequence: TGTGCAAGTCGCTGCGGGGGGACAGGGATTGACTACGAGCAGTACTTC.

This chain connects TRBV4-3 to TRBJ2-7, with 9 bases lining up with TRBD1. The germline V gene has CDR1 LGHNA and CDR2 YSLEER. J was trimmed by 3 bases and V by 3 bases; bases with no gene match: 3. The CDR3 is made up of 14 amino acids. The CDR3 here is CASSHGQGNYEQYF. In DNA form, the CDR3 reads TGCGCCAGCAGCCACGGACAGGGGAACTACGAGCAGTACTTC.

The CDR3 nucleotides are TGTGCCAGCAGTTTGTTACAGACGAGCAATCAGCCCCAGCATTTT. Protein sequence: CASSLLQTSNQPQHF. V gene TRBV28 combines with J gene TRBJ1-5; D not certain. CDR1 is MDHEN and CDR2 is SYDVKM in the germline V gene. The length of the CDR3 is 15 residues. V gave up 3 bases and J gave up 1 base, with 10 bases separating them.

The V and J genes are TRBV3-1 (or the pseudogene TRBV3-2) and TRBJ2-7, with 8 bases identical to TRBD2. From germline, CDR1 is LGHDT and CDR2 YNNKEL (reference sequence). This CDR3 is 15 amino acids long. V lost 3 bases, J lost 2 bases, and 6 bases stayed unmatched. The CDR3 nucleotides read TGTGCCAGCAGCCAGGGAGCGGGAGCCCCCTACGAGCAGTACTTC. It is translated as CASSQGAGAPYEQYF.

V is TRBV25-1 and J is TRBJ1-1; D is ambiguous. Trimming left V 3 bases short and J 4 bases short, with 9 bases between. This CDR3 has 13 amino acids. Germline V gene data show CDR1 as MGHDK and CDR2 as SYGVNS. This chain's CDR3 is CASSETLGTEAFF. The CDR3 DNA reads TGTGCCAGCAGTGAGACTCTGGGCACTGAAGCTTTCTTT.

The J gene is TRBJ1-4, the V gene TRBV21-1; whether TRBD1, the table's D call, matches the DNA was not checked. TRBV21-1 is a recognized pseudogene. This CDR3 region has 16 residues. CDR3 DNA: TGTGCCAGCAGCAAAGTATGGTGGACACAAAATGAAAAACTGTTTTTT. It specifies CASSKVWWTQNEKLFF.